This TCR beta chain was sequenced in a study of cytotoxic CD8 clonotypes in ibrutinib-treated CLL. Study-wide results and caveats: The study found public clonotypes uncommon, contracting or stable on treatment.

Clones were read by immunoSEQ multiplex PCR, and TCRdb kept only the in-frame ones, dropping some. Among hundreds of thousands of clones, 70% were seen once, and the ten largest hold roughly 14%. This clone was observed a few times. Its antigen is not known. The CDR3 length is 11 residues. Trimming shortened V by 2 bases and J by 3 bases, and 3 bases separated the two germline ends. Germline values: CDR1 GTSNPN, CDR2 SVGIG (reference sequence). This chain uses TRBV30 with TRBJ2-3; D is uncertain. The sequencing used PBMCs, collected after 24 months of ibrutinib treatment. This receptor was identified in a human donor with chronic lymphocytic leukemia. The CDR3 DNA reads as TGTGCCTGGAGTTGGACAGATACGCAGTATTTT. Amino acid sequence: CAWSWTDTQYF.